The 22 T cell receptor beta chains reported below all come from one sample, sequenced in a study of identical twins. Each CDR3 protein is one row after TCRdb ran MiXCR on the 5' RACE reads. This sample carries 500,000 to 550,000 distinct CDR3 sequences, approximately 20% of them seen once, and the ten largest clones take more than 0.4%. The sample also formed part of further work on yellow fever vaccine responses in identical twins.

The sample consisted of CD4+ T cells sorted from blood. The origin of the receptors is a woman under 30 in good health.

As to this clonotype: A much larger clone is a single base away; this may be a read error. The V call is TRBV6-2 or TRBV6-3, the J call TRBJ2-7; the D is unclear. With 0 bases removed from V and 3 bases from J, the gap between germline ends came to 3 bases. The CDR3 has 12 amino acids. Germline-derived CDR1 and CDR2 are MNHEY and SVGEGT. The CDR3 sequence: CASSYSVYEQYF. In DNA form, the CDR3 reads TGTGCCAGCAGTTACTCGGTCTACGAGCAGTACTTC.

The V gene is TRBV3-1, the J gene TRBJ1-1, with D unclear. CDR3 length: 15 residues. V was trimmed by 2 bases and J by 4 bases, leaving 14 bases between them. The germline CDR1 and CDR2 sequences are LGHDT and YNNKEL (reference sequence). The CDR3, as DNA: TGTGCCAGCAGCCAAAGAGGAGGGTGGGCCACTGAAGCTTTCTTT. As protein: CASSQRGGWATEAFF.

This clonotype was seen only a few times. The CDR3 reads CASSGTFQETQYF. Here the CDR3 DNA reads TGCGCCAGCAGCGGGACTTTCCAAGAGACCCAGTACTTC. The genes are TRBV5-1 and TRBJ2-5; D is possibly TRBD2 (6 bases). V shed 4 bases and J shed 1 base, with 8 bases lying between them. Germline lookup yields CDR1 SGHRS and CDR2 YFSETQ. The CDR3 extends over 13 amino acids.

V gene TRBV20-1 combines with J gene TRBJ2-1; no clear D gene. This CDR3 is 12 amino acids long. The germline V gene has CDR1 DFQATT and CDR2 SNEGSKA (reference sequence). The ends were cut back, 6 bases at V and 10 bases at J, with 16 bases in the middle. The CDR3 protein is CSAPSTRKEQFF. The CDR3 DNA is TGCAGTGCCCCCTCAACTCGGAAGGAGCAGTTCTTC.

The rearrangement uses TRBV20-1 and TRBJ1-2; weak D call: TRBD1 (5 bases). Germline assignment: CDR1 DFQATT and CDR2 SNEGSKA (reference sequence). Trimming took 3 bases from V and 4 from J, leaving 18 bases between them. The CDR3 sequence is 15 residues long. CDR3 nucleotides: TGCAGTGCTAGCCGGGACGAAGCAAAACCCTATGGCTACACCTTC. It encodes CSASRDEAKPYGYTF.

The chain links TRBV7-9 to TRBJ2-1; D tentatively reads TRBD1 or TRBD2 (5 bases each). The germline gives CDR1 SEHNR, CDR2 FQNEAQ (reference sequence). The CDR3 is 13 residues long. Between the trimmed V and J ends, which lost 0 bases and 5 bases, there was a span of 5 bases. DNA for the CDR3: TGTGCCAGCAGCTTAGCGGGGGACAATGAGCAGTTCTTC. Residues: CASSLAGDNEQFF.

The rearrangement joins TRBV6-1 to TRBJ1-4; the D gene is possibly TRBD1 (5 bases). In germline, CDR1 is MNHNS, CDR2 SASEGT. This CDR3 comprises 15 residues. V lost 1 base to trimming and J lost 8 bases, with 14 bases between them. This CDR3 is CASSEGDAGREKLFF. The CDR3, as DNA: TGTGCCAGCAGTGAAGGGGATGCAGGGAGGGAAAAACTGTTTTTT.

This rearrangement joins TRBV29-1 to TRBJ2-1, with D tentatively TRBD2 (6 bases). The germline CDR1 and CDR2 sequences are SQVTM and ANQGSEA. The V gene lost 8 bases and the J gene lost 1 base, with 15 bases spanning the gap. The CDR3 loop spans 14 amino acids. The CDR3 sequence is CSTELGGSYNEQFF. DNA for the CDR3: TGCAGCACCGAACTCGGGGGTTCCTACAATGAGCAGTTCTTC.

The chain is built from TRBV20-1 and TRBJ2-7; 11 bases match TRBD2. Germline CDR1 and CDR2: DFQATT and SNEGSKA (reference sequence). Unmatched junction bases numbered 7, after V lost 2 bases and J lost 4 bases. This CDR3 spans 15 amino acids. The DNA for the CDR3 is TGCAGTGCTAGAAGCGTAGCGGGAGGGCCTTACGAGCAGTACTTC. It is translated as CSARSVAGGPYEQYF.

This clonotype has a handful of counts. The chain recombines TRBV20-1 with TRBJ2-3, with 8 bases that match TRBD2. Per germline, CDR1 DFQATT and CDR2 SNEGSKA (reference sequence). V dropped 6 bases and J dropped 1; count of bases not matched to a gene: 9. The CDR3 has 15 residues. DNA for the CDR3: TGCAGTGCAACCGGGACTAGAAGCGGCACAGATACGCAGTATTTT. This gives the protein CSATGTRSGTDTQYF.

V usage is TRBV6-1 and J usage is TRBJ2-2, with 8 bases lining up with TRBD1. This CDR3 is 16 amino acids long. Germline V gene data show CDR1 as MNHNS and CDR2 as SASEGT. Losses at the gene ends were 5 bases for V and 6 bases for J; bases not matched to a gene: 11. CDR3 sequence (DNA): TGTGCCAGCAGTCCCCGGACAGGGAAAATGGCCGGGGAGCTGTTTTTT. Translated, it gives CASSPRTGKMAGELFF.

The count of this clonotype is one. V gene TRBV15 combines with J gene TRBJ2-1; perhaps TRBD2 as D (6 bases). V lost 0 bases to trimming and J lost 6 bases, with 12 bases between them. The CDR3 totals 15 residues. Germline CDR1 is LNHNV and CDR2 is YYDKDF (reference sequence). CDR3 loop: CATSRDQLSGNEQFF. CDR3 DNA: TGTGCCACCAGCAGAGATCAGCTTAGCGGCAATGAGCAGTTCTTC.

The chain employs TRBV6-1 and TRBJ2-1; TRBD1 matches at 7 bases. After removal of 6 bases from V and 1 base from J, the junction contained 9 bases not matched to a gene. Germline assignment: CDR1 MNHNS and CDR2 SASEGT. The CDR3 runs to 16 residues. The CDR3 coding sequence is TGTGCCAGCAGCCGAACCACAGGGGTATCCTACAATGAGCAGTTCTTC. Translating it yields CASSRTTGVSYNEQFF.

This clonotype was observed a single time. The J gene is TRBJ2-5, the V gene TRBV2, with TRBD2 matching 7 bases. The trim removed 0 bases at V and 3 bases at J, leaving 10 bases unmatched. CDR3 length equals 17 residues. Germline assignment: CDR1 SNHLY and CDR2 FYNNEI. CDR3 residues: CASSEAFLGTTKETQYF. CDR3 nucleotide sequence: TGTGCCAGCAGTGAAGCGTTTTTGGGGACTACAAAAGAGACCCAGTACTTC. The entire variable domain, with the rest obtained from reference TRBV2 and TRBJ2-5, is as follows: EPEVTQTPSHQVTQMGQEVILRCVPISNHLYFYWYRQILGQKVEFLVSFYNNEISEKSEIFDDQFSVERPDGSNFTLKIRSTKLEDSAMYFCASSEAFLGTTKETQYFGPGTRLLVL.

This clonotype was seen a handful of times. This sequence joins TRBV7-7 and TRBJ2-2, with D perhaps TRBD1 (5 bases). The CDR3 has 14 residues. Germline V gives CDR1 SSHAT, CDR2 FNYEAQ (reference sequence). V shed 5 bases and J shed 3 bases, with 10 bases lying between them. This CDR3 is CASSERQHTGELFF. In DNA form, the CDR3 reads TGTGCCAGCAGCGAGCGACAGCACACCGGGGAGCTGTTTTTT.

This clonotype appeared a few times. The chain couples TRBV4-1 to TRBJ2-1; perhaps TRBD1 as D (6 bases). The CDR3 runs to 15 residues. The germline CDR1 and CDR2 sequences are MGHRA and YSYEKL. The ends were cut back, 3 bases at V and 3 bases at J, with 12 bases in the middle. The CDR3, as DNA: TGCGCCAGCAGCCAGACAGGTCCTTACTACAATGAGCAGTTCTTC. It codes for CASSQTGPYYNEQFF.

The chain joins TRBV11-3 to TRBJ2-1; a weak D match, TRBD2 (7 bases). Trimming cost V 4 bases and J 10 bases, with 14 bases left between them. This CDR3 spans 13 amino acids. Germline CDR1 SGHNT, CDR2 YENEEA. This chain's CDR3 is CASSSRGGREQFF. The CDR3 DNA reads as TGTGCCAGCAGCTCTAGGGGGGGACGAGAGCAGTTCTTC.

The CDR3 nucleotides are TGTGCCAGCAGCCCCGGTACCGGGACTAGCCAAGAGACCCAGTACTTC. Its translation is CASSPGTGTSQETQYF. The J gene is TRBJ2-5, the V gene TRBV3-1; 8 bases map to TRBD2. The germline gives CDR1 LGHDT, CDR2 YNNKEL (reference sequence). Unmatched junction bases numbered 8, after V lost 4 bases and J lost 1 base. This CDR3 is 16 amino acids long.

The chain uses TRBV5-1 and TRBJ1-1; D gene ambiguous. This CDR3 has 15 residues. The V end lost 0 bases, the J end lost 1 base, and 10 bases lay between the germline ends. Germline values: CDR1 SGHRS, CDR2 YFSETQ. CDR3 residues: CASSLDEAPNTEAFF. The CDR3 DNA reads TGCGCCAGCAGCTTGGATGAGGCCCCGAACACTGAAGCTTTCTTT.

The genes are TRBV5-6 and TRBJ2-1; 15 bases are shared with TRBD2. The V and J ends lost 3 bases and 8 bases, in that order; junction bases with no gene match: 9. This CDR3 contains 17 residues. CDR1 and CDR2 from the germline V gene are SGHDT and YYEEEE. The CDR3, as DNA: TGTGCCAGCAGCTCCGCCTGGACTAGCGGGGGGGCCTATGAGCAGTTCTTC. Amino acid sequence: CASSSAWTSGGAYEQFF.

V usage is TRBV27 and J usage is TRBJ2-1; D is possibly TRBD2 (5 bases). V lost 5 bases and J lost 0, with 11 bases in between. The CDR3 sequence is 15 residues long. The germline gives CDR1 MNHEY, CDR2 SMNVEV (reference sequence). The CDR3 is CASSMRVDSYNEQFF. The CDR3 DNA reads TGTGCCAGCAGTATGCGGGTCGACTCCTACAATGAGCAGTTCTTC.

This clonotype was seen a handful of times. The genes are TRBV2 and TRBJ2-3; 14 bases align to TRBD2. Trimming removed 6 bases from V and 1 base from J; junction bases left unmatched: 6. This CDR3 is 17 amino acids long. The V gene's germline CDR1 is SNHLY and CDR2 FYNNEI. This chain's CDR3 is CASSAGTSGSGTDTQYF. Written as DNA, the CDR3 is TGTGCCAGCAGCGCCGGGACTAGCGGGAGTGGCACAGATACGCAGTATTTT.